These 3 T cell receptor beta chains were all obtained from the same sample, sequenced in a study of identical twins. TCRdb passed the 5' RACE reads through MiXCR, listing each CDR3 protein once. The sample has under 250,000 distinct CDR3 sequences, more than 9.5% seen once. These data also formed part of another study, on yellow fever vaccine responses in identical twins.

The sample was memory (CD45RO+) T cells sorted from blood. The receptors come from a woman younger than 35 in good health.

The gene calls are TRBV12-3 or TRBV12-4 and TRBJ2-2; 12 bases align to TRBD2. The CDR3 has 17 amino acids. Unmatched junction bases numbered 9, after V lost 5 bases and J lost 5 bases. CDR3 bases: TGTGCCAGCAGTCGACTAGCGGGGGCCCGTCGAACCGGGGAGCTGTTTTTT. Translated: CASSRLAGARRTGELFF.

This clonotype was picked up many times. J is TRBJ2-1 and V is TRBV6-1; weak D call: TRBD1 (6 bases). The CDR3 extends over 15 amino acids. V was shortened by 1 base and J by 8 bases, with 15 bases between the two germline ends. The germline V gene has CDR1 MNHNS and CDR2 SASEGT. The CDR3 sequence: CASSEVIGGRDEQFF. In DNA form, the CDR3 reads TGTGCCAGCAGTGAAGTTATAGGGGGTCGTGATGAGCAGTTCTTC.

This clonotype has more than one count but fewer than ten. The CDR3 loop reads CASSLAGNPYEQYF. In nucleotides, the CDR3 is TGCGCCAGCAGCTTGGCAGGGAACCCCTACGAGCAGTACTTC. This chain links TRBV5-1 with TRBJ2-7, with a weak D call TRBD1 (5 bases). This CDR3 has 14 residues. Germline CDR1 is SGHRS and CDR2 is YFSETQ. Trimming removed 0 bases from V and 2 bases from J, with 9 bases in between. The full variable domain, with the rest looked up from reference TRBV5-1 and TRBJ2-7, is KAGVTQTPRYLIKTRGQQVTLSCSPISGHRSVSWYQQTPGQGLQFLFEYFSETQRNKGNFPGRFSGRQFSNSRSEMNVSTLELGDSALYLCASSLAGNPYEQYFGPGTRLTVT.